One and the same sample provided the 19 T cell receptor beta chains below, sequenced in a study of CD8 T cells in ankylosing spondylitis. TCRdb analysed the 5' RACE reads with MiXCR anew, one entry per CDR3 protein. The table shows 190,000 or so distinct CDR3 sequences, with more than 10% occurring only once. Sequenced material: blood, either unsorted or a sorted T cell fraction (not recorded which). These TCRs come from a male donor with ankylosing spondylitis or in good health (not recorded which).

This clonotype was detected a few times. The CDR3 nucleotides are TGTGCCAGCAGTCAGGGACTAGCGGGGGGGCCGGGGAATGAGCAGTTCTTC. It encodes CASSQGLAGGPGNEQFF. The chain has TRBV7-9 and TRBJ2-1; 16 bases match TRBD2. The CDR3 has 17 residues. Germline loops: CDR1 SEHNR, CDR2 FQNEAQ (reference sequence). V lost 6 bases to trimming and J lost 7 bases; unmatched junction nucleotides: 9.

This clonotype was found many times. The chain joins TRBV13 to TRBJ1-1, with 7 bases fitting TRBD1. Looked up from germline, CDR1 is PRHDT and CDR2 is FYEKMQ (reference sequence). The V and J ends lost 0 bases and 1 base, in that order; junction bases with no gene match: 2. The CDR3 is 15 amino acids. The CDR3 protein is CASSLGGQANTEAFF. For the CDR3, the DNA is TGTGCCAGCAGCTTAGGAGGACAGGCGAACACTGAAGCTTTCTTT. Supplemented by reference TRBV13 and TRBJ1-1, the full variable domain reads AAGVIQSPRHLIKEKRETATLKCYPIPRHDTVYWYQQGPGQDPQFLISFYEKMQSDKGSIPDRFSAQQFSDYHSELNMSSLELGDSALYFCASSLGGQANTEAFFGQGTRLTVV.

This clonotype was recorded a few times. The chain combines TRBV5-6 with TRBJ2-1, with 7 bases matching TRBD1. The trim removed 5 bases at V and 3 bases at J, leaving 8 bases unmatched. CDR1 and CDR2 from the germline V gene are SGHDT and YYEEEE. The CDR3 sequence is 15 residues long. The CDR3 DNA reads as TGTGCCAGCAGGTCCGGGACAGCCTTCTACAATGAGCAGTTCTTC. Residues: CASRSGTAFYNEQFF.

The chain links TRBV19 to TRBJ2-1; D unresolved. The CDR3 extends over 13 amino acids. Germline CDR1 and CDR2: LNHDA and SQIVND (reference sequence). V lost 7 bases and J 3 bases, leaving 10 bases between the germline ends. CDR3 loop: CASTQPGYNEQFF. For the CDR3, the DNA is TGTGCCAGTACCCAGCCAGGCTACAATGAGCAGTTCTTC.

The chain uses TRBV5-1 and TRBJ2-7; D call uncertain. The CDR3 runs to 13 residues. Germline-derived CDR1 and CDR2 are SGHRS and YFSETQ. Trimming shortened V by 0 bases and J by 2 bases, and 6 bases separated the two germline ends. The CDR3 loop is CASSLDLAYEQYF. The CDR3 DNA reads as TGCGCCAGCAGCTTGGACCTAGCCTACGAGCAGTACTTC.

This clonotype was detected a few times. V usage is TRBV27 and J usage is TRBJ1-6; possible D gene TRBD1, 6 bases. Deletions cut 7 bases from V and 7 bases from J, with 14 bases between. The CDR3 has 14 residues. Germline lookup yields CDR1 MNHEY and CDR2 SMNVEV (reference sequence). The CDR3: CASTLRGANSPLHF. CDR3 sequence (DNA): TGTGCCAGCACCCTGCGGGGGGCGAATTCACCCCTCCACTTT.

This clonotype was counted between two and nine times. The chain recombines TRBV20-1 with TRBJ2-3; either TRBD1 or TRBD2 may supply D (6 bases each). Between the trimmed V and J ends, which lost 0 bases and 6 bases, there was a span of 13 bases. The CDR3 spans 14 residues. In germline, CDR1 is DFQATT, CDR2 SNEGSKA (reference sequence). In DNA form, the CDR3 reads TGCAGTGCTAGAGAGGAGTACGGGGGCGATACGCAGTATTTT. Its translation: CSAREEYGGDTQYF.

The chain uses TRBV19 and TRBJ1-5; D may be TRBD1 (6 bases). The V gene's germline CDR1 is LNHDA and CDR2 SQIVND (reference sequence). V lost 11 bases and J 4 bases, leaving 18 bases between the germline ends. This CDR3 region has 14 residues. The CDR3 DNA reads as TGTGCCTCCTGGCAGGGGCTGGGAAATCAGCCCCAGCATTTT. Its translation: CASWQGLGNQPQHF.

The table lists this clonotype with many counts. This chain uses TRBV25-1 with TRBJ2-5; D is unclear. Trimming pared 2 bases from V and 7 bases from J, leaving 11 bases between. Germline V gene lookup returns CDR1 MGHDK and CDR2 SYGVNS. CDR3 length: 13 residues. In nucleotides, the CDR3 is TGTGCCAGCAGTGAAACGAGACTTGGGACCCAGTACTTC. Translated: CASSETRLGTQYF.

Only a few counts were recorded for this clonotype. The chain couples TRBV12-3 or TRBV12-4 to TRBJ2-1, with TRBD2 identical over 15 bases. J gave up 8 bases and V 7 bases, and 6 bases lay outside the gene matches. The CDR3 contains 15 residues. As DNA, the CDR3 is TGTGCCAGCACCCTTCGGACTAGCGGGAGGGATGAGCAGTTCTTC. This sequence encodes CASTLRTSGRDEQFF.

V and J are TRBV6-5 and TRBJ2-2; no reliable D call. V lost 8 bases to trimming and J lost 0 bases, with 13 bases between them. CDR1 MNHEY and CDR2 SVGAGI come from the germline V gene. This CDR3 contains 15 residues. The DNA of the CDR3 is TGTGCCAGCGGCTACCGGGCCGCGAACACCGGGGAGCTGTTTTTT. This encodes CASGYRAANTGELFF.

This clonotype has just a few counts. The rearrangement uses TRBV4-1 and TRBJ2-1; 8 bases fit TRBD2. Looked up from germline, CDR1 is MGHRA and CDR2 is YSYEKL. V was clipped by 5 bases and J by 8 bases; unmatched bases: 5. The length of the CDR3 is 13 residues. In DNA form, the CDR3 reads TGCGCCAGCAGCTGGGGAGCGGGAGATGAGCAGTTCTTC. This sequence encodes CASSWGAGDEQFF.

This clonotype was counted between two and nine times. The chain recombines TRBV19 with TRBJ2-2; TRBD2 aligns across 8 bases. This CDR3 region has 15 residues. Per germline, CDR1 LNHDA and CDR2 SQIVND (reference sequence). Germline trimming cut 7 bases from V and 2 bases from J; bases unmatched to any gene: 6. CDR3 bases: TGTGCCAGTACCGGGAGGGGCAGCAACACCGGGGAGCTGTTTTTT. This translates into CASTGRGSNTGELFF. Full variable domain (outside the CDR3, taken from reference TRBV19 and TRBJ2-2): DGGITQSPKYLFRKEGQNVTLSCEQNLNHDAMYWYRQDPGQGLRLIYYSQIVNDFQKGDIAEGYSVSREKKESFPLTVTSAQKNPTAFYLCASTGRGSNTGELFFGEGSRLTVL.

This clonotype occurred many times. This sequence joins TRBV12-3 or TRBV12-4 and TRBJ2-2; D is unresolved. The CDR3 is 13 residues long. Trimming left V 6 bases short and J 2 bases short, with 7 bases between. The CDR3 region is CASSHYNTGELFF. The CDR3 DNA sequence: TGTGCCAGCAGCCACTATAACACCGGGGAGCTGTTTTTT.

This chain connects TRBV3-1 to TRBJ2-1; D unclear. Between the trimmed V and J ends, which lost 3 bases and 0 bases, there was a span of 15 bases. This CDR3 is built from 17 residues. Germline V gene data show CDR1 as LGHDT and CDR2 as YNNKEL (reference sequence). CDR3 sequence: CASSHLPLRTSYNEQFF. The DNA of the CDR3 is TGTGCCAGCAGCCACCTTCCACTTCGCACCTCCTACAATGAGCAGTTCTTC.

The chain recombines TRBV7-8 with TRBJ2-7, with unresolved D. The V gene lost 5 bases and the J gene lost 0 bases, with 14 bases spanning the gap. The germline CDR1 and CDR2 sequences are SGHVS and FQNEAQ. This CDR3 is 15 amino acids long. The CDR3 is CASSPVRGYSYEQYF. The CDR3 region has the DNA TGTGCCAGCAGCCCCGTACGCGGATACTCCTACGAGCAGTACTTC.

This clonotype occurred a few times. This rearrangement joins TRBV24-1 to TRBJ2-5; no definite D call. CDR1 and CDR2 (germline): KGHDR, SFDVKD. V shed 7 bases and J shed 1 base, with 9 bases lying between them. CDR3 length equals 13 residues. CDR3 region: CATRGNTQETQYF. The DNA of the CDR3 is TGTGCCACCAGAGGTAATACCCAAGAGACCCAGTACTTC.

The table lists this clonotype with many counts. This chain uses TRBV7-2 with TRBJ1-2, with a tentative D call TRBD1 (5 bases). CDR3 size: 14 residues. From germline, CDR1 is SGHTA and CDR2 FQGNSA. Trimming cost V 6 bases and J 4 bases, with 15 bases left between them. CDR3 region: CASSDTPGAYGYTF. The CDR3 DNA follows: TGTGCCAGCAGTGATACACCCGGGGCCTATGGCTACACCTTC.

This clonotype has just a few counts. Written as DNA, the CDR3 is TGTGCCAGCAGCCCCTTACTCTCCTACGAGCAGTACTTC. Protein sequence: CASSPLLSYEQYF. The V gene is TRBV7-8, the J gene TRBJ2-7; D gene ambiguous. Germline V gives CDR1 SGHVS, CDR2 FQNEAQ. V lost 5 bases and J 0 bases, leaving 8 bases between the germline ends. The CDR3 length is 13 residues.